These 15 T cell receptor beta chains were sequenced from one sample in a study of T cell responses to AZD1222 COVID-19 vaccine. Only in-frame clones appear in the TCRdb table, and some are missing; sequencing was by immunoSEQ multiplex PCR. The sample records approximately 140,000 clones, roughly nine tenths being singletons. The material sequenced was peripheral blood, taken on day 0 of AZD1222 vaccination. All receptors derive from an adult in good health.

CDR3 DNA: TGTGCCAGCAGCATCGTAAGCGGGAGGGGGACCTACAATGAGCAGTTCTTC. Protein sequence: CASSIVSGRGTYNEQFF. The J gene is TRBJ2-1, the V gene TRBV7-6; 10 nucleotides match TRBD2. Germline CDR1 is SGHVS and CDR2 is FNYEAQ. Trimming at V came to 5 bases and at J to 2 bases, leaving 9 bases not matched to a gene. This CDR3 has 17 amino acids.

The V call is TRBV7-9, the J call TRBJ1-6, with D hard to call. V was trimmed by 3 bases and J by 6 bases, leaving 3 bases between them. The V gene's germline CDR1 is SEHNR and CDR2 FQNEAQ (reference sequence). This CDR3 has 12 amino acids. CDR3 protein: CASSFVNSPLHF. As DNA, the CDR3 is TGTGCCAGCAGCTTCGTTAATTCACCCCTCCACTTT.

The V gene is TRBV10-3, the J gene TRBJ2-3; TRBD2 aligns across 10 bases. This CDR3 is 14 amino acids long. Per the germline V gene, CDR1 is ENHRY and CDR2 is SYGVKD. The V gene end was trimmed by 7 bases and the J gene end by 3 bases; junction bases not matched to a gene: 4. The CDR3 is CAIMPGLATDTQYF. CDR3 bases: TGTGCCATCATGCCGGGACTAGCGACAGATACGCAGTATTTT.

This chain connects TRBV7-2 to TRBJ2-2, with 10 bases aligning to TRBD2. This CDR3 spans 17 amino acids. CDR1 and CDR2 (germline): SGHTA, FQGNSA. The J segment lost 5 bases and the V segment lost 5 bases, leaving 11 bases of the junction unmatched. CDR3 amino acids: CASSREAGGPGTGELFF. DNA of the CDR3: TGTGCCAGCAGCCGCGAAGCGGGAGGGCCTGGTACCGGGGAGCTGTTTTTT.

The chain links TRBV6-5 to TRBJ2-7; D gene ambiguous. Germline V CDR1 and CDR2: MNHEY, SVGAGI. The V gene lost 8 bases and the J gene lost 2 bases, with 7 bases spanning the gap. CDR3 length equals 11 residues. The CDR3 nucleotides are TGTGCCAGCGGATGGACCTACGAGCAGTACTTC. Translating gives CASGWTYEQYF.

CDR3 in amino acids: CATSRPGYNEQFF. In DNA form, the CDR3 reads TGTGCCACCAGCCGTCCGGGCTACAATGAGCAGTTCTTC. V gene TRBV15 combines with J gene TRBJ2-1; D not certain. The CDR3 is 13 residues long. CDR1 is LNHNV and CDR2 is YYDKDF in the germline V gene (reference sequence). Deletions cut 5 bases from V and 3 bases from J, with 8 bases between.

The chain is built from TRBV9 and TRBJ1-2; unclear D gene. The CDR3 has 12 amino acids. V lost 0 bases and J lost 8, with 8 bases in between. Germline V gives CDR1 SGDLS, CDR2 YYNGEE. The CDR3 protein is CASSVGLGGYTF. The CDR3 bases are TGTGCCAGCAGCGTAGGCCTGGGAGGCTACACCTTC.

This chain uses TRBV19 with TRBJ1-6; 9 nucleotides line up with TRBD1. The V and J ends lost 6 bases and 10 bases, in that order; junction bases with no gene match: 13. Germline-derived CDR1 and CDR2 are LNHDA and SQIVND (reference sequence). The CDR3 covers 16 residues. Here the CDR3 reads CASSPGTGTFQSPLHF. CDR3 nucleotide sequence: TGTGCCAGTAGCCCAGGGACAGGGACGTTTCAATCACCCCTCCACTTT.

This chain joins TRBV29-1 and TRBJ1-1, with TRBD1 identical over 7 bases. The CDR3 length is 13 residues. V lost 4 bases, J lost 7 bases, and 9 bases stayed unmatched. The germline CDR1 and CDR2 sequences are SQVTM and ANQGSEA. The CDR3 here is CSVGAVRGGEAFF. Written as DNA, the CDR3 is TGCAGCGTTGGGGCCGTCAGGGGGGGTGAAGCTTTCTTT.

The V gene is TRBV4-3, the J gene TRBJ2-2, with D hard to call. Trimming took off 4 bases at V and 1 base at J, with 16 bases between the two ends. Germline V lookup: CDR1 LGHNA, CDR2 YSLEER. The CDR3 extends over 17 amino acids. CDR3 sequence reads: CASSPTLVAVNTGELFF. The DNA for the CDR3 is TGCGCCAGCAGCCCCACCCTGGTAGCTGTGAACACCGGGGAGCTGTTTTTT.

CDR3 protein: CASSWTGEETQYF. The CDR3 DNA reads TGTGCCAGCAGCTGGACAGGGGAAGAGACCCAGTACTTC. The genes are TRBV7-9 and TRBJ2-5, with 9 bases identical to TRBD1. The V gene end was trimmed by 4 bases and the J gene end by 3 bases; junction bases not matched to a gene: 0. The CDR3 covers 13 residues. Germline assignment: CDR1 SEHNR and CDR2 FQNEAQ (reference sequence). The variable domain in full, with the rest retrieved from reference TRBV7-9 and TRBJ2-5, is DTGVSQNPRHKITKRGQNVTFRCDPISEHNRLYWYRQTLGQGPEFLTYFQNEAQLEKSRLLSDRFSAERPKGSFSTLEIQRTEQGDSAMYLCASSWTGEETQYFGPGTRLLVL.

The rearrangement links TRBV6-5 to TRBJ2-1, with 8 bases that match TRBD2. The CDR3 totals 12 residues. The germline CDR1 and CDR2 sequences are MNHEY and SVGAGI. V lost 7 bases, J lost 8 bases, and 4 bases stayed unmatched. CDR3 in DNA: TGTGCCAGCAATTTGCGGGAGGATGAGCAGTTCTTC. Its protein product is CASNLREDEQFF.

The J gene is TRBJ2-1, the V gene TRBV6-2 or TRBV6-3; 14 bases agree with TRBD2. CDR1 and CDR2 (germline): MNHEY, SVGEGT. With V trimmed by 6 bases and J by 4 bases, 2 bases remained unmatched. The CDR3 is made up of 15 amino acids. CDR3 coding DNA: TGTGCCAGCAGCAGACTAGCGGGAGGGTACAATGAGCAGTTCTTC. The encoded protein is CASSRLAGGYNEQFF.

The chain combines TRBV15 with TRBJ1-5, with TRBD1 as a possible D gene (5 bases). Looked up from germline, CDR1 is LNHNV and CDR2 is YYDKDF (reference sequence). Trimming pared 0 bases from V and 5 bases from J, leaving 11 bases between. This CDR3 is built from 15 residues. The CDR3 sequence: CATSRDRAGYQPQHF. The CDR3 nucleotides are TGTGCCACCAGCAGAGATCGGGCAGGGTATCAGCCCCAGCATTTT.

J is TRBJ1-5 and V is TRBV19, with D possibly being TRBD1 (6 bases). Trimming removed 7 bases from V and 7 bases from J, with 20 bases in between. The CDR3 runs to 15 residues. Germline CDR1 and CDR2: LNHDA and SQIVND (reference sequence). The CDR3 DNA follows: TGTGCCAGTACAACCGGCAGGGGTTACGCGCAGCCCCAGCATTTT. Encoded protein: CASTTGRGYAQPQHF.